The 14 T cell receptor beta chains in this list originate from one sample, sequenced in a study of Tregs in tolerant kidney transplant recipients (dated by TCRdb to between 2017 and 2020). The method behind the library was the immunoSEQ multiplex PCR assay. TCRdb limited this immuneACCESS table to in-frame rearrangements with V and J called. A share of clones is missing; checked studies link under half to unresolved V genes, and the rest is unexplained. The sample yields around 19,000 clones; 65% to 90% were counted once. The biggest ten clones account for 2% to 2.5% of the sample. The sequencing sample was made of Tregs from blood. The origin of the receptors is a human donor in good health.

As DNA, the CDR3 is TGTGCCAGCAGATCGCGGGACACCTCCTATGGCTACACCTTC. This sequence encodes CASRSRDTSYGYTF. The chain carries TRBV5-4 and TRBJ1-2; D may be TRBD1 (6 bases). The CDR3 is 14 residues long. In germline, CDR1 is SGHNT, CDR2 YYREEE (reference sequence). Trimming removed 5 bases at V and 4 bases at J, with 15 bases between.

The chain uses TRBV7-6 and TRBJ2-3; a possible D gene is TRBD1 (6 bases). Germline lookup yields CDR1 SGHVS and CDR2 FNYEAQ. The CDR3 runs 15 residues. V was shortened by 3 bases and J by 0 bases, with 10 bases between the two germline ends. DNA for the CDR3: TGTGCCAGCAGCTTTTTAGGGGGTAGCACAGATACGCAGTATTTT. It translates to CASSFLGGSTDTQYF.

The rearrangement joins TRBV2 to TRBJ2-5; D is possibly TRBD2 (6 bases). Trimming took 6 bases from V and 2 from J, leaving 10 bases between them. Germline values: CDR1 SNHLY, CDR2 FYNNEI. CDR3 size: 13 residues. For the CDR3, the DNA is TGTGCCAGCAGGCGGGGCCTGCAAGAGACCCAGTACTTC. Its translation: CASRRGLQETQYF.

V is TRBV5-5 and J is TRBJ1-1; D might be TRBD1 (5 bases). CDR1 and CDR2 from the germline V gene are SGHKS and YYEKEE (reference sequence). The V end lost 4 bases, the J end lost 4 bases, and 17 bases lay between the germline ends. CDR3 length: 15 amino acids. The CDR3, as DNA: TGTGCCAGCAGCCTTGACAGAACCTCGGGCACTGAAGCTTTCTTT. Amino acid sequence: CASSLDRTSGTEAFF.

This clone came up a few times. This chain connects TRBV7-8 to TRBJ2-1, with 10 bases matching TRBD1. The germline V gene encodes CDR1 SGHVS and CDR2 FQNEAQ. This CDR3 comprises 13 residues. J gave up 12 bases and V 0 bases, and 2 bases lay outside the gene matches. The CDR3 DNA sequence: TGTGCCAGCAGCTTAGCTGGGACAGGGGTGCAGTTCTTC. Translated: CASSLAGTGVQFF.

The chain has TRBV14 and TRBJ2-5; 9 bases map to TRBD2. CDR1 and CDR2 (germline): SGHDN, FVKESK. The CDR3 length is 14 residues. The V gene end was trimmed by 2 bases and the J gene end by 4 bases; junction bases not matched to a gene: 2. The CDR3 loop reads CASSQNSGGETQYF. CDR3 nucleotide sequence: TGTGCCAGCAGCCAAAATAGCGGGGGAGAGACCCAGTACTTC.

V gene TRBV7-9 combines with J gene TRBJ2-7; TRBD1 agrees at 9 bases. Germline CDR1 SEHNR, CDR2 FQNEAQ (reference sequence). V trimming: 6 bases; J trimming: 4 bases; junction bases outside the gene matches: 10. This CDR3 is 15 amino acids long. CDR3 nucleotide sequence: TGTGCCAGCAGTCCGGGACAGGGACGTAGTTACGAGCAGTACTTC. Its translation: CASSPGQGRSYEQYF.

The V and J genes are TRBV6-6 and TRBJ1-6, with TRBD1 matching 9 bases. With 6 bases clipped from V and 10 bases from J, the junction kept 7 bases outside the gene matches. The CDR3 is made up of 14 amino acids. Germline V CDR1 and CDR2: MNHNY, SVGAGI (reference sequence). In DNA form, the CDR3 reads TGTGCCAGCAGCCGGACAGGGGAAAGATCACCCCTCCACTTT. It encodes CASSRTGERSPLHF.

The chain recombines TRBV11-3 with TRBJ2-1; D is possibly TRBD1 (6 bases). The CDR3 runs 14 residues. Germline CDR1 reads SGHNT; CDR2 reads YENEEA. V was trimmed by 8 bases and J by 5 bases, leaving 16 bases between them. The DNA of the CDR3 is TGTGCCAGCGGCTGGGGGACAACAAACAATGAGCAGTTCTTC. This encodes CASGWGTTNNEQFF.

The chain links TRBV4-2 to TRBJ2-2, with no clear D. V dropped 1 base and J dropped 7 bases, with 16 bases sitting between them. Germline V gene data show CDR1 as LGHNA and CDR2 as YNFKEQ. This CDR3 comprises 16 residues. CDR3 coding DNA: TGTGCCAGCAGCCAAGGTATAGGGAAGTCAAGCGGGGAGCTGTTTTTT. Protein: CASSQGIGKSSGELFF.

This clone has a handful of counts. This chain uses TRBV11-3 with TRBJ2-3; the D gene could be TRBD1 or TRBD2 (5 bases each). This CDR3 comprises 11 residues. With 4 bases removed from V and 6 bases from J, the gap between germline ends came to 5 bases. Germline-derived CDR1 and CDR2 are SGHNT and YENEEA. Here the CDR3 DNA reads TGTGCCAGCAGCTGGGGGGATACGCAGTATTTT. Translation gives CASSWGDTQYF.

The chain recombines TRBV6-5 with TRBJ2-3; D possibly corresponds to TRBD2 (6 bases). From germline, CDR1 is MNHEY and CDR2 SVGAGI. The CDR3 has 16 residues. The V end lost 1 base, the J end lost 2 bases, and 13 bases lay between the germline ends. DNA of the CDR3: TGTGCCAGCAGTTACTTCGGGGGACCTACCACAGATACGCAGTATTTT. Protein: CASSYFGGPTTDTQYF.

The chain employs TRBV4-3 and TRBJ2-6; D gene unclear. The CDR3 loop spans 17 amino acids. The V gene's germline CDR1 is LGHNA and CDR2 YSLEER. V lost 1 base to trimming and J lost 4 bases, with 14 bases between them. In DNA, the CDR3 is TGCGCCAGCAGCCAAGTTGGTCTGGTAGGCGGGGCCAACGTCCTGACTTTC. Its translation is CASSQVGLVGGANVLTF.

The chain recombines TRBV19 with TRBJ2-2; D possibly corresponds to TRBD2 (6 bases). Germline loops: CDR1 LNHDA, CDR2 SQIVND (reference sequence). The CDR3 consists of 15 residues. V dropped 3 bases and J dropped 3 bases, with 11 bases sitting between them. CDR3 DNA: TGTGCCAGTAGTATGATGGGGAGGTACACCGGGGAGCTGTTTTTT. It is translated as CASSMMGRYTGELFF.